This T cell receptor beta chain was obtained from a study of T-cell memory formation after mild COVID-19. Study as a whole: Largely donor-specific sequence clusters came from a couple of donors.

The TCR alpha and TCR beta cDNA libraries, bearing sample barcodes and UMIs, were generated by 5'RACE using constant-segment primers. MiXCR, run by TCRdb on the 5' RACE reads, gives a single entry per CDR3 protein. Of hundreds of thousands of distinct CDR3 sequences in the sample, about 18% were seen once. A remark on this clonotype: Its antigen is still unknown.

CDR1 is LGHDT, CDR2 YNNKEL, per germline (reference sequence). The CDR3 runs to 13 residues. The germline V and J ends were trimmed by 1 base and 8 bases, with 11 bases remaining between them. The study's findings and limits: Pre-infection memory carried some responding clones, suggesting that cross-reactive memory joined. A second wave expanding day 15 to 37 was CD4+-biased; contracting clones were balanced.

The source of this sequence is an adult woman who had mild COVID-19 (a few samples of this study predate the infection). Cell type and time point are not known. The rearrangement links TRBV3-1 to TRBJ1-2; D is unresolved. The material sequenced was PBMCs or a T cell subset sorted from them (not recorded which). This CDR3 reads CASSQVIREGYTF. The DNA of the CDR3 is TGTGCCAGCAGCCAAGTAATTCGGGAGGGCTACACCTTC.